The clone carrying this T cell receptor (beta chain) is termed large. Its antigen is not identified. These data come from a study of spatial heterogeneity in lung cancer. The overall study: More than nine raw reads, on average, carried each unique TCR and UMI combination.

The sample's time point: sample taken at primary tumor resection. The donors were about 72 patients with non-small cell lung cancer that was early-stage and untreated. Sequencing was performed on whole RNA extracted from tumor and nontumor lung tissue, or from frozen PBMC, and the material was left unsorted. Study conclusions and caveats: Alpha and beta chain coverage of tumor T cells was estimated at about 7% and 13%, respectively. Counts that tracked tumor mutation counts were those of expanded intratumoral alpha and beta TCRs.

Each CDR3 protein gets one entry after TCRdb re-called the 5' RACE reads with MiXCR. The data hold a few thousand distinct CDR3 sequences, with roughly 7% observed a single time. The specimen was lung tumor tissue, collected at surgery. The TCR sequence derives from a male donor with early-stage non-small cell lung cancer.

The CDR3 sequence is CASSLVGSNTGELFF. The CDR3 region has the DNA TGTGCCAGCAGTTTAGTTGGATCGAACACCGGGGAGCTGTTTTTT. The V gene is TRBV6-5, the J gene TRBJ2-2; no clear D gene. Between the trimmed V and J ends, which lost 4 bases and 0 bases, there was a span of 9 bases. The CDR3 sequence is 15 residues long. CDR1 MNHEY and CDR2 SVGAGI come from the germline V gene.